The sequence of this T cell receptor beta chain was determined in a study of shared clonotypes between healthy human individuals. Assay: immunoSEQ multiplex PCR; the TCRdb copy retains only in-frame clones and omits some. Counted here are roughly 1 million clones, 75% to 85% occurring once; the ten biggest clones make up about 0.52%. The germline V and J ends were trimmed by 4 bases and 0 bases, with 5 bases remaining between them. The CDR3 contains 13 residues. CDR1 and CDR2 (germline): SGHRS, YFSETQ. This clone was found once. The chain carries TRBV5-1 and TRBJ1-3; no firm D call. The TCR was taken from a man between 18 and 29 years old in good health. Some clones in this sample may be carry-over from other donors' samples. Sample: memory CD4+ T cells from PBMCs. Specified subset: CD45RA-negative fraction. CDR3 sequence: CASSRASGNTIYF. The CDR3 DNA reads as TGCGCCAGCAGCAGGGCCTCTGGAAACACCATATATTTT.